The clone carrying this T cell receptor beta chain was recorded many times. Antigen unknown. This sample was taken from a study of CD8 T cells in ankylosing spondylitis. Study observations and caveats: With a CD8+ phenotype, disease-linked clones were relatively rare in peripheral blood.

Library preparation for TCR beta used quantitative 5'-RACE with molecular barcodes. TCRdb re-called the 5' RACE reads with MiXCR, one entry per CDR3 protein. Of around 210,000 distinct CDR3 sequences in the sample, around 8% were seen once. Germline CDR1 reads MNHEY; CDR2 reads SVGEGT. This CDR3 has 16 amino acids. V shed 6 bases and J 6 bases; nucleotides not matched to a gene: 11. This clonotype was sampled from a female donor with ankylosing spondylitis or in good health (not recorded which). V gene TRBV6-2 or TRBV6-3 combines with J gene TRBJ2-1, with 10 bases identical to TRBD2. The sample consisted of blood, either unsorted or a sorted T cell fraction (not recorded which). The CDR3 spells CASSRLTSGVFNEQFF. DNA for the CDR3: TGTGCCAGCAGCCGTCTCACTAGCGGGGTCTTCAATGAGCAGTTCTTC.